Listed below are T cell receptor beta chains from one sample, sequenced in a study of blood T cell repertoires in COVID-19. Sequencing was performed with immunoSEQ multiplex PCR; in TCRdb, only in-frame clones are kept and a portion is missing. The sample carries 170,000 or so clones, around nine tenths recorded once. Sequenced input: peripheral blood. The source is a woman between 65 and 79 years old with COVID-19, enrolled during active disease. The CDR3 runs from the conserved cysteine through the conserved F or W. The D gene is left open where the match is weak. Expanded clones are given a class, and other clones once, few, many or no size at all.

len	v_gene	abundance	d_gene	j_gene	CDR3aa	CDR3nt
16	TRBV28	once	TRBD1	TRBJ1-3	CASRATGTGKGNTIYF	TGTGCCAGCAGGGCGACCGGGACAGGGAAAGGAAACACCATATATTTT
13	TRBV30	-	-	TRBJ1-2	CAWRGVRNYGYTF	TGTGCCTGGAGGGGAGTGAGGAACTATGGCTACACCTTC
15	TRBV4-2	once	-	TRBJ2-7	CASSQGDRSSYEQYF	TGTGCCAGCAGCCAAGGTGACAGGAGCTCCTACGAGCAGTACTTC
14	TRBV27	-	TRBD1	TRBJ1-1	CASSSGGLNTEAFF	TGTGCCAGCAGTTCAGGGGGGTTGAACACTGAAGCTTTCTTT
17	TRBV5-6	once	-	TRBJ2-4	CASSLVSLAEWENIQYF	TGTGCCAGCAGCTTGGTTTCGCTAGCTGAGTGGGAAAACATTCAGTACTTC
14	TRBV5-6	-	-	TRBJ2-7	CASSYRAETYEQYF	TGTGCCAGCAGCTACAGAGCGGAGACCTACGAGCAGTACTTC
14	TRBV11-3	-	TRBD2	TRBJ2-1	CASSPSGIYNEQFF	TGTGCCAGCAGCCCTAGCGGTATCTACAATGAGCAGTTCTTC
16	TRBV5-1	-	TRBD1	TRBJ2-3	CASSVKGQGAIDTQYF	TGCGCCAGCAGCGTAAAAGGACAGGGGGCAATAGATACGCAGTATTTT
15	TRBV6-1	once	-	TRBJ1-5	CASSEMAGGNQPQHF	TGTGCCAGCAGTGAAATGGCAGGGGGCAATCAGCCCCAGCATTTT
15	TRBV9	-	-	TRBJ1-3	CASSVSGGSGNTIYF	TGTGCCAGCAGCGTCTCAGGTGGCTCTGGAAACACCATATATTTT
11	TRBV2	-	-	TRBJ2-1	CASRGGSEQFF	TGTGCCAGCCGAGGTGGGTCCGAGCAGTTCTTC
13	TRBV6-5	-	TRBD1	TRBJ2-7	CASKGETGYEQYF	TGTGCCAGCAAGGGGGAGACAGGGTACGAGCAGTACTTC
14	TRBV5-4	-	TRBD1	TRBJ2-7	CASSRDRGGYEQYF	TGTGCCAGCAGCCGGGACAGGGGAGGATACGAGCAGTACTTC
14	TRBV6-1	-	TRBD1	TRBJ1-6	CASSDLQGDSPLHF	TGTGCCAGCAGTGATCTACAGGGGGATTCACCCCTCCACTTT
16	TRBV18	few	TRBD1	TRBJ2-2	CASSRSQGDYTGELFF	TGTGCCAGCTCACGATCACAGGGGGATTACACCGGGGAGCTGTTTTTT
15	TRBV7-2	-	TRBD2	TRBJ2-3	CASKQLLAGAYTQYF	TGTGCCAGCAAACAATTACTAGCGGGAGCGTATACGCAGTATTTT
13	TRBV19	-	TRBD1	TRBJ1-2	CASWTGQTYGYTF	TGTGCCAGCTGGACAGGGCAGACCTATGGCTACACCTTC
16	TRBV28	once	TRBD1	TRBJ1-5	CASSLDRAIQDQPQHF	TGTGCCAGCAGTCTCGACAGGGCCATACAAGATCAGCCCCAGCATTTT
13	TRBV7-8	few	-	TRBJ2-3	CASSFASTDTQYF	TGTGCCAGCAGCTTTGCGAGCACAGATACGCAGTATTTT
15	TRBV19	-	TRBD2	TRBJ2-5	CASSIASGPQETQYF	TGTGCCAGTAGTATCGCTAGCGGCCCCCAAGAGACCCAGTACTTC
13	TRBV21-1	-	-	TRBJ2-7	CASNRDRTYEQYF	TGTGCCAGCAACCGGGACAGGACTTACGAGCAGTACTTC
14	TRBV24-1	-	-	TRBJ2-4	CATSDSGNKNIQYF	TGTGCCACCAGTGATTCAGGGAACAAAAACATTCAGTACTTC
13	TRBV7-9	once	-	TRBJ1-1	CASSLVTAGEAFF	TGTGCCAGCAGCTTAGTAACAGCCGGTGAAGCTTTCTTT
16	TRBV27	-	TRBD2	TRBJ2-1	CASIPTGTSSYNEQFF	TGTGCCAGCATCCCCACCGGGACTAGCTCCTACAATGAGCAGTTCTTC